This T cell receptor (beta chain) was observed in a study of blood T cells in healthy people across ages. Study results and caveats: Those diversity estimates obtained from one million T cells were thought to be underestimates.

Caucasian individuals from Russia who were healthy and aged about 6 to 90 acted as donors. A J-beta primer mix and a sample-barcoded 5' primer were used in a second PCR of roughly 7 to 12 cycles. Every cDNA molecule carried a tag from a template-switch adaptor bearing 12 random nucleotides. TCRdb reprocessed the 5' RACE reads with MiXCR, giving one entry per CDR3 protein. The repertoire includes about 700,000 distinct CDR3 sequences, roughly 32% of them detected once, and roughly 14% sits in the top ten. This clonotype was found many times. Antigen unknown. Trimming shortened V by 2 bases and J by 0 bases, and 16 bases separated the two germline ends. Germline V CDR1 and CDR2: SNHLY, FYNNEI. CDR3 length: 17 residues.

Source material: blood. The chain has TRBV2 and TRBJ1-1, with D unclear. The TCR originated in a woman of 80 years or more in good health. The CDR3 loop reads CASSELGSVTMNTEAFF. The CDR3 DNA follows: TGTGCCAGCAGTGAATTGGGGTCCGTTACTATGAACACTGAAGCTTTCTTT.